This paragraph covers one TCR beta chain sequence. Its specific antigen is unknown. Nothing much larger sits one base from this clone, and base qualities are not available. TCRbeta CDR3 regions were amplified from genomic DNA using the immunoSEQ Assay, a bias-controlled multiplex PCR. The source study handled its data this way. Within the assay, amplification of reference gene primers was used to estimate how many nucleated cells each sample contained. To quantify the absolute abundance of each unique TCRbeta CDR3 rearrangement, sequence reads were collapsed and filtered. Productive Simpson clonality was computed per sample as the square root of Simpson's diversity index over productive rearrangements. Held by TCRdb, this immuneACCESS table contains in-frame sequences only and omits some clones. Under half of the omission traces to an unresolved V gene where checked; the cause of the rest is unknown. V, J and clone size are taken as reported in that table, and D and trimming were inferred from the DNA itself. Across this sample there are about 160,000 clones, with around 84% seen only once. The top ten constitute approximately 8% of the sample.

Participants in the prospective study were aged roughly 18 to 95 years, lived in more than 20 United States geographic areas, and enrolled through a virtual design. In the prospective study, cohorts were assigned on the basis of participant-reported clinical history obtained from a screening survey and a study questionnaire. Recovered participants in ImmuneRACE Cohort 3 were defined by two consecutive negative NP/OP PCR tests, clearance by a healthcare professional, or resolution of symptoms. In the prospective study, whole blood, serum and a nasopharyngeal or oropharyngeal swab were collected from each participant by mobile phlebotomists. Additional blood draws and questionnaires over an approximately 2-month period could optionally be provided by prospective study participants. Before DNA extraction, blood samples from the prospective study were shipped at room temperature or frozen. This sample was taken from a study of blood T cell repertoires in COVID-19 (dated by TCRdb to about 2020). Broadly, across the study: Samples from collaborators originated in the United States, Italy and Spain and spanned both the acute and convalescent phases of COVID-19. The material from the prospective study consisted of cDNA or gDNA derived from T cells, B-cell-depleted T cells, or PBMCs. The dataset comprised deeply sampled blood TCRbeta repertoires from subjects exposed to, actively infected with, or recovered from COVID-19. The repertoires were released in a freely available public database meant as a resource for research on the immune response to SARS-CoV-2. Samples were obtained from the ongoing ImmuneRACE study (first 160 participants) and from 1,000 to 1,500 subjects provided by 6 global collaborators. Nearly every sample came with metadata listing a de-identified subject ID, COVID-19 status, age in years and sex. Where available, HLA class I and class II types were taken from metadata supplied by the sample provider and were not determined by assay-based typing. Study-wide conclusions, independent of this receptor: The quantity of clinical and demographic metadata differed by source and by participant and was supplied without curation.

Between the V and J ends, shortened by 5 bases and 2 bases respectively, the junction contains 9 bases. The germline V gene supplies CDR1 SNHLY and CDR2 FYNNEI. Reading from cysteine to phenylalanine, the CDR3 counts 13 amino acids. Here the CDR3 DNA is all that survives: 39 bases in frame from base 1. The receptor chain draws on TRBV2 and TRBJ1-2, and the D gene may be TRBD1, 6 bases matching. Sequencing was carried out using PBMCs or T cells enriched from blood (not recorded which). The TCR comes from a woman aged 45-60 years who had recovered from COVID-19. The DNA sequence follows: TGTGCCAGCAGTCGGACAGAGAACTATGGCTACACCTTC. This encodes CASSRTENYGYTF.